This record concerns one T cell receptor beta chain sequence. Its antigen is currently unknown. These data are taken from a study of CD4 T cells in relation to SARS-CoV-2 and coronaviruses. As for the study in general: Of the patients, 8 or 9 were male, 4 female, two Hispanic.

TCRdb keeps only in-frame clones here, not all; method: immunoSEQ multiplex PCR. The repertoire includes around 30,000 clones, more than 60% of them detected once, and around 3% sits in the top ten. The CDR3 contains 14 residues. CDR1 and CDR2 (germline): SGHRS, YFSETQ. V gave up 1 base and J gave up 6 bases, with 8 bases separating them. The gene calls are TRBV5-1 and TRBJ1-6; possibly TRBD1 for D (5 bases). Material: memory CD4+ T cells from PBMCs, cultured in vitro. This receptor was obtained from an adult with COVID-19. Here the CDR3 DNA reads TGCGCCAGCAGCTTGACCGGGGGTAATTCACCCCTCCACTTT. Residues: CASSLTGGNSPLHF.